These T cell receptor beta chains were read from a single sample in a study of T cell repertoires in cytomegalovirus infection. Which antigens these TCRs recognize remains unknown. TCRdb processed the reads anew with MiXCR; each CDR3 protein has one entry. This sample yields 550,000 to 850,000 distinct CDR3 sequences, of which 30% to 40% are seen a single time; 18% belongs to the top ten. The source material was cultured PBMCs, sampled from culture after CMV antigen stimulation. Source of these receptors: a human donor in good health (CMV status not recorded). Some clones in this sample may be carry-over from other donors' samples. CDR3s include the opening cysteine and the closing phenylalanine or tryptophan. D genes are given only for firm matches. Expanded clones get a size class; other rows say once, few or many, or leave the size out.

>-|TRBD1|TRBJ2-7|TRBV7-8
TGTGCCAGCAGCGGACCCGGGGTGACAGGGGGCAACGAGCAGTACTTC
CASSGPGVTGGNEQYF
>few|TRBD1|TRBJ2-5|TRBV19
TGTGCCAGTAGTACAACCTACCTGGGACAGGGCGAGGAGACCCAGTACTTC
CASSTTYLGQGEETQYF
>many|TRBD1|TRBJ2-3|TRBV7-2
TGTGCCAGCAGCTTAGTTGGGTTCGGACAGGCTAGCACAGATACGCAGTATTTT
CASSLVGFGQASTDTQYF
>-|-|TRBJ2-1|TRBV7-2
TGTGCCAGCAGCAAGAGAAGGTCCTACAATGAGCAGTTCTTC
CASSKRRSYNEQFF
>-|-|TRBJ2-7|TRBV7-9
TGTGCCAGCAGCTTATGGGCAGGGGCCCGCTACGAGCAGTACTTC
CASSLWAGARYEQYF
>-|-|TRBJ2-3|TRBV10-3
TGTGCCATCAGTGTCGACTCCACAGATACGCAGTATTTT
CAISVDSTDTQYF
>many|TRBD1|TRBJ2-7|TRBV27
TGTGCCAGCAGTTTGACAGGGCCCTACGAGCAGTACTTC
CASSLTGPYEQYF
>many|-|TRBJ1-6|TRBV7-2
TGTGCCAGCAGCTTATCCTCACCCCTCCACTTT
CASSLSSPLHF
>-|-|TRBJ2-7|TRBV5-4
TGTGCCAGCAGCCCCGCGACTAGTCGGTCCGAGCAGTACTTC
CASSPATSRSEQYF
>few|-|TRBJ2-3|TRBV5-4
TGTGCCAGCAGCTTGGGGAGGGGCCGGGCAGATACGCAGTATTTT
CASSLGRGRADTQYF
>-|-|TRBJ1-5|TRBV4-1
TGCGCCAGCCTTACAGAATATAGCAATCAGCCCCAGCATTTT
CASLTEYSNQPQHF
>many|TRBD1|TRBJ2-5|TRBV7-8
TGTGCCAGCAGCTCCGGGACAGGGGACGGGGAGACCCAGTACTTC
CASSSGTGDGETQYF
>few|TRBD1|TRBJ1-6|TRBV7-2
TGTGCCAGCAGCCCCCGACAGGGAACAGGTTCACCCCTCCACTTT
CASSPRQGTGSPLHF
>-|TRBD2|TRBJ2-7|TRBV12-3/TRBV12-4
TGTGCCAGCAGCCGCGTCGGGAGGGGGGCCGTCTACGAGCAGTACTTC
CASSRVGRGAVYEQYF
>-|TRBD1|TRBJ1-2|TRBV6-1
TGTGCCAGCAGCTTAAGACCGACAGGGCTCGATGGCTACACCTTC
CASSLRPTGLDGYTF